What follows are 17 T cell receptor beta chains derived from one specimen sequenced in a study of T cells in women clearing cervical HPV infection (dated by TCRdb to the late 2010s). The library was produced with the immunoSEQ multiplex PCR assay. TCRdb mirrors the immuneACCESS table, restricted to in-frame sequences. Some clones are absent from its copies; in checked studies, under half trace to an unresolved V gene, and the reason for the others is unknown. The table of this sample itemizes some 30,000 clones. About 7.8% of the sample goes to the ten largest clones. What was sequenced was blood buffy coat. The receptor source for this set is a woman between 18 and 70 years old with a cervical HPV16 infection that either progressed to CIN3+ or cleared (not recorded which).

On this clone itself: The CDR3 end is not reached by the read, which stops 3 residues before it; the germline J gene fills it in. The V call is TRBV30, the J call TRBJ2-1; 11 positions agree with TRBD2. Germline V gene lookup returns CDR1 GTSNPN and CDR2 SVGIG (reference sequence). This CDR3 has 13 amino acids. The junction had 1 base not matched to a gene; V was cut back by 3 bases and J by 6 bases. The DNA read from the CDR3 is TGTGCCTGGAGCACTAGCGGGAGCAATGAG. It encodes CAWSTSGSNE. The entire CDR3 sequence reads CAWSTSGSNEQFF.

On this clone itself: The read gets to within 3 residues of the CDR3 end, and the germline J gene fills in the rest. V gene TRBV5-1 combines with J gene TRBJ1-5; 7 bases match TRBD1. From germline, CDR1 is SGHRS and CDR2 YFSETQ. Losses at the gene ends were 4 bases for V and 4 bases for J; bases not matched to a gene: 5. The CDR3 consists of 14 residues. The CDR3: CASSTGQENQPQHF. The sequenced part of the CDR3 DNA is TGCGCCAGCAGCACAGGACAGGAGAATCAGCCC.

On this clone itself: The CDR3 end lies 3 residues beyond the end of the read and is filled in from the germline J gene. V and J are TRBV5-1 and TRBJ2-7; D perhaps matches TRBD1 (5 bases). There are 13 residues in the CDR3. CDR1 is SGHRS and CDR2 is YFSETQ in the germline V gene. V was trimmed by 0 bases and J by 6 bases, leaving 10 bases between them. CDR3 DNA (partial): TGCGCCAGCAGCTTGGAGGGGTTTGGCGAG. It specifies CASSLEGFGE. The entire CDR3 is CASSLEGFGEQYF.

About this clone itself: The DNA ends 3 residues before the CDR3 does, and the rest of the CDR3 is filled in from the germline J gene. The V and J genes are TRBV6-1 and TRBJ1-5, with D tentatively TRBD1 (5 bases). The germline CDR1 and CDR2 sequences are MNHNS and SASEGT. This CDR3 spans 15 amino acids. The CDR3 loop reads CASSEEGTSGIPQHF. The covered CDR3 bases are TGTGCCAGCAGTGAAGAGGGGACTAGCGGGATCCCC.

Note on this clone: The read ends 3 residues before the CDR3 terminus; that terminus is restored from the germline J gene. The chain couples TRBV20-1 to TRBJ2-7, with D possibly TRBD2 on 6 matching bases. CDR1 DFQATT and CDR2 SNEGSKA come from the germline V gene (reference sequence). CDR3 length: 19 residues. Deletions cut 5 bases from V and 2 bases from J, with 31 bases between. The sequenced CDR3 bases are TGCAGTGCTTCTCCGGGCGCTTTTCGTTTTGGAGGGGTACCCTACGAG. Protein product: CSASPGAFRFGGVPYE. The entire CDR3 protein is CSASPGAFRFGGVPYEQYF.

This CDR3 reads CASSLYAGDTEAFF. The CDR3 DNA, read in part, is TGTGCCAGCAGCTTATATGCCGGGGACACTGAA. The rearrangement joins TRBV7-3 to TRBJ1-1; D unresolved. The read is 3 residues too short to cover the CDR3 end, so that end is filled in from the germline J gene. The germline V and J ends were trimmed by 2 bases and 3 bases, with 10 bases remaining between them. The CDR3 totals 14 residues. The germline V gene has CDR1 SGHTA and CDR2 FQGTGA.

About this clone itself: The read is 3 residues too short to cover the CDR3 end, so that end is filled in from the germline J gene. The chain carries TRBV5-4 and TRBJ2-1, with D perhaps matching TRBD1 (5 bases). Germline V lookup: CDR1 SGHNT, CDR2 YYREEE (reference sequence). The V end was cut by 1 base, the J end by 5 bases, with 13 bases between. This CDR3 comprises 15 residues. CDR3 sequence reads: CASSLQGSLNNEQFF. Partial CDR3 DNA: TGTGCCAGCAGCTTGCAGGGTTCCCTCAACAATGAG.

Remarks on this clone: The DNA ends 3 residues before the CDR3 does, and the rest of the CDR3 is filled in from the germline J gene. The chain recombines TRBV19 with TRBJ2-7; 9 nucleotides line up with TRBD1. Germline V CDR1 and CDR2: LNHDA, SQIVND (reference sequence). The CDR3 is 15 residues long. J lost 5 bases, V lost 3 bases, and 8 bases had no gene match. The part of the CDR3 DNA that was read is TGTGCCAGTAGTATTGACAGGGGGGAATTCGACGAG. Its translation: CASSIDRGEFDE. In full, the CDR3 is CASSIDRGEFDEQYF.

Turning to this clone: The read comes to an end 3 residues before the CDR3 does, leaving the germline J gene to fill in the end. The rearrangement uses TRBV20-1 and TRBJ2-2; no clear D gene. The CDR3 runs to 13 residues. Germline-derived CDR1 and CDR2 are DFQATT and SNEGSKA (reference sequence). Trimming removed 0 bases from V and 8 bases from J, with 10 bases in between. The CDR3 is CSARDWKGGELFF. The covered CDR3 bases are TGCAGTGCTAGAGATTGGAAAGGGGGGGAG.

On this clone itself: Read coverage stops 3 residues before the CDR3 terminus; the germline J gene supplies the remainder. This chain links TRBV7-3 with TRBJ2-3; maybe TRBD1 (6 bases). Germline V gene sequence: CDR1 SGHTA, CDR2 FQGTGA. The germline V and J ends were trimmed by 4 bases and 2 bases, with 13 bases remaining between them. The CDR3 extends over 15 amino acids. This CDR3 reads CASSSGVLFTDTQYF. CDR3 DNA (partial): TGTGCCAGCAGCTCAGGGGTTCTCTTCACAGATACG.

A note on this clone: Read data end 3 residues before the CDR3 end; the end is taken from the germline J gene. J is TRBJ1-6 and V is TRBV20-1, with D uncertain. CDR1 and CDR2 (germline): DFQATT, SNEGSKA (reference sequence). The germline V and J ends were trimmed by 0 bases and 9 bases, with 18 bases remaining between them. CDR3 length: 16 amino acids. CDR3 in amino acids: CSARDPAIISPSPLHF. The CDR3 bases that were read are TGCAGTGCTAGAGATCCGGCCATCATTAGCCCTTCACCC.

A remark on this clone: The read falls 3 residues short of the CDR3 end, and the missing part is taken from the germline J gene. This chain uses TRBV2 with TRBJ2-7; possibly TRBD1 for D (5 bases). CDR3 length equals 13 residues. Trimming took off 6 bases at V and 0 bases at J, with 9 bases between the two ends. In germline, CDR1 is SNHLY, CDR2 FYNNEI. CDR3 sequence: CASSFDSSYEQYF. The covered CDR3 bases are TGTGCCAGCAGCTTCGACAGCTCCTACGAG.

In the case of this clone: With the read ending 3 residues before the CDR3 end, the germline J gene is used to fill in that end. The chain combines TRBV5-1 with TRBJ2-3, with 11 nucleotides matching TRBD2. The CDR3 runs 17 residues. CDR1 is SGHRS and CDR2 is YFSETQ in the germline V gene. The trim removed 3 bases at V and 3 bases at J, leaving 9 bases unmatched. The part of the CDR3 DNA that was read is TGCGCCAGCAGCTCGTTAATAGCGGGGGGGAGAACAGATACG. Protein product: CASSSLIAGGRTDT. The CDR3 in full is CASSSLIAGGRTDTQYF.

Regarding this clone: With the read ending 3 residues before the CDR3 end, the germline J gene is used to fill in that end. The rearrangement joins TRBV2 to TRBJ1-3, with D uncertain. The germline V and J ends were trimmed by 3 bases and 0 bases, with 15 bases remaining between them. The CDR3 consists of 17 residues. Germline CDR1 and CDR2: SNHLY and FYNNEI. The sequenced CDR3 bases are TGTGCCAGCAGTGACCAGGCTCAGATCTCCTCTGGAAACACC. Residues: CASSDQAQISSGNT. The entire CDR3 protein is CASSDQAQISSGNTIYF.

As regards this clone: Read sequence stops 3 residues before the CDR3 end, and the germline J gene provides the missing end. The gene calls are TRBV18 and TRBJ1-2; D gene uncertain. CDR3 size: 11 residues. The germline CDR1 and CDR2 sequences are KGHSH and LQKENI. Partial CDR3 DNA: TGTGCCAGCTCACCACAGGGCGGG. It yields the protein CASSPQGG. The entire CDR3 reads CASSPQGGYTF.

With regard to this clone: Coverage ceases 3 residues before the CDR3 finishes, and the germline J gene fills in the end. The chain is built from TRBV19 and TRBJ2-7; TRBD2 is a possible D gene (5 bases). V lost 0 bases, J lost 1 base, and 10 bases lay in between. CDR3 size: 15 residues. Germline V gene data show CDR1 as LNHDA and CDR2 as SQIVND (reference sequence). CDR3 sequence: CASSIDPRTSYEQYF. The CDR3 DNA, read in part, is TGTGCCAGTAGTATAGATCCCCGGACTTCCTACGAG. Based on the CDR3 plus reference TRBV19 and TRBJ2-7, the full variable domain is DGGITQSPKYLFRKEGQNVTLSCEQNLNHDAMYWYRQDPGQGLRLIYYSQIVNDFQKGDIAEGYSVSREKKESFPLTVTSAQKNPTAFYLCASSIDPRTSYEQYFGPGTRLTVT.

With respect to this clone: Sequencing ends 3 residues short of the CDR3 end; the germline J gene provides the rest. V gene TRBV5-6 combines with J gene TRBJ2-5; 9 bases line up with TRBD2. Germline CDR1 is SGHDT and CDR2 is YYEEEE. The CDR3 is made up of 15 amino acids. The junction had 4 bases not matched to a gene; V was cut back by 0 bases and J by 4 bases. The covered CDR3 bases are TGTGCCAGCAGCTTGGACCAACTAGCGGGAGAGACC. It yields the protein CASSLDQLAGET. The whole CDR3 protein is CASSLDQLAGETQYF.